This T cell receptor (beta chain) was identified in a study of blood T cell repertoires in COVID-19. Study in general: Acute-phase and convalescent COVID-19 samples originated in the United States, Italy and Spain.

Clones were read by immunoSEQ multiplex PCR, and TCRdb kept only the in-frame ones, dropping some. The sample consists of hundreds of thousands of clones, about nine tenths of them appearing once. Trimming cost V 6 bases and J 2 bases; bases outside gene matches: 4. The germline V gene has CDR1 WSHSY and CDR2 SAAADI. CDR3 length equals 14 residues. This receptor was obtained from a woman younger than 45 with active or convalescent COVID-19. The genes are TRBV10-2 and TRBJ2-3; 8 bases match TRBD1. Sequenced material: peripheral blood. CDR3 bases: TGCGCCAGCAGAGAGACAGGGGCCACAGATACGCAGTATTTT. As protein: CASRETGATDTQYF.